A single sample is the source of the 11 T cell receptor beta chains below, sequenced in a study of control samples from healthy donors and cancer patients. Produced via immunoSEQ multiplex PCR; TCRdb's table is partial and in-frame only. The sample lists just over 90,000 clones; roughly nine tenths were seen once. Sequencing was carried out using blood. The source of these receptors is a woman between 45 and 65 years old in good health.

The chain employs TRBV7-2 and TRBJ2-7, with D possibly TRBD2 on 6 matching bases. Trimming cost V 2 bases and J 0 bases, with 11 bases left between them. Germline loops: CDR1 SGHTA, CDR2 FQGNSA. There are 15 residues in the CDR3. CDR3 coding DNA: TGTGCCAGCAGCTTAAGGGGACTCCTCTCCTACGAGCAGTACTTC. The encoded protein is CASSLRGLLSYEQYF.

Of note for this clone: Relative to the germline gene, one junction end is altered; a read error may explain this. The V call is TRBV20-1, the J call TRBJ1-2, with 7 bases lining up with TRBD1. Germline loops: CDR1 DFQATT, CDR2 SNEGSKA (reference sequence). CDR3 size: 11 residues. This chain's CDR3 is CSARAGGAENF. CDR3 nucleotide sequence: TGCAGTGCTAGGGCAGGGGGGGCGGAAAACTTC.

V usage is TRBV2 and J usage is TRBJ1-6; tentatively, D is TRBD1 (5 bases). Per the germline V gene, CDR1 is SNHLY and CDR2 is FYNNEI. V lost 6 bases and J 10 bases, leaving 16 bases between the germline ends. There are 14 residues in the CDR3. CDR3 in amino acids: CASRDTTEDSPLHF. The CDR3 nucleotides are TGTGCCAGCAGGGACACGACCGAAGACTCACCCCTCCACTTT.

This sequence joins TRBV20-1 and TRBJ1-1; D remains ambiguous. Germline CDR1 DFQATT, CDR2 SNEGSKA (reference sequence). The CDR3 totals 11 residues. Trimming removed 6 bases at V and 1 base at J, with 6 bases between. The CDR3 DNA is TGCAGTGCCAGTGAGAACACTGAAGCTTTCTTT. Residues: CSASENTEAFF.

This clone has a single count. The V call is TRBV7-2, the J call TRBJ2-1; 8 bases map to TRBD2. Germline V gives CDR1 SGHTA, CDR2 FQGNSA. V shed 5 bases, J shed 7 bases, and the junction held 13 bases outside the gene matches. The CDR3 runs 16 residues. This chain's CDR3 is CASSPRLGGGRNEQFF. The CDR3 nucleotides are TGTGCCAGCAGCCCCCGTCTGGGGGGCGGGAGGAATGAGCAGTTCTTC.

This chain joins TRBV3-1 (or the pseudogene TRBV3-2) and TRBJ2-6, with a possible D match to TRBD1 (6 bases). The V gene's germline CDR1 is LGHDT and CDR2 YNNKEL (reference sequence). Trimming took 0 bases from V and 0 from J, leaving 12 bases between them. The length of the CDR3 is 18 residues. As DNA, the CDR3 is TGTGCCAGCAGCCAAGATCGGACAGCCGGCTCTGGGGCCAACGTCCTGACTTTC. This encodes CASSQDRTAGSGANVLTF.

To note about this clone: This same CDR3 is encoded by further DNA sequences in the sample. CDR3 sequence: CASSLSGSTEAFF. Here the CDR3 DNA reads TGTGCCAGCAGCTTAAGTGGGAGCACTGAAGCTTTCTTT. This chain joins TRBV7-9 and TRBJ1-1; D not certain. Germline V gene sequence: CDR1 SEHNR, CDR2 FQNEAQ (reference sequence). V was clipped by 2 bases and J by 4 bases, with 8 bases between them. The CDR3 has 13 amino acids.

The rearrangement uses TRBV12-3 or TRBV12-4 and TRBJ1-1; D gene unclear. Deletions cut 6 bases from V and 1 base from J, with 9 bases between. The CDR3 consists of 13 residues. CDR3 sequence (DNA): TGTGCCAGCAGCCTCAGAGAGAACACTGAAGCTTTCTTT. It specifies CASSLRENTEAFF.

The chain carries TRBV28 and TRBJ1-2; no clear D. This CDR3 contains 12 residues. The V gene lost 6 bases and the J gene lost 3 bases, with 8 bases spanning the gap. The V gene's germline CDR1 is MDHEN and CDR2 SYDVKM. The CDR3 reads CASSLTYYGYTF. The CDR3 coding sequence is TGTGCCAGCAGCTTGACATACTATGGCTACACCTTC.

The chain is built from TRBV27 and TRBJ1-1; perhaps TRBD1 as D (5 bases). This CDR3 contains 14 residues. Germline-derived CDR1 and CDR2 are MNHEY and SMNVEV (reference sequence). V was cut by 6 bases and J by 2 bases, with 13 bases left in between. The CDR3 sequence: CASRRRQPNTEAFF. CDR3 DNA sequence: TGTGCCAGCAGGAGACGACAGCCCAACACTGAAGCTTTCTTT.

This clone was detected once. The chain uses TRBV20-1 and TRBJ2-7; 8 nucleotides match TRBD2. The V gene's germline CDR1 is DFQATT and CDR2 SNEGSKA (reference sequence). The CDR3 contains 16 residues. V was clipped by 3 bases and J by 1 base; unmatched bases: 11. The chain's CDR3 is CSASLTGGPVSYEQYF. The CDR3 coding sequence is TGCAGTGCTAGTTTAACGGGAGGGCCGGTGTCCTACGAGCAGTACTTC.